The source of this TCR beta chain is a study of blood T cell repertoires in COVID-19 (dated by TCRdb to about 2020). About the full investigation: Samples from collaborators originated in the United States, Italy and Spain and spanned both the acute and convalescent phases of COVID-19. The material from the prospective study consisted of cDNA or gDNA derived from T cells, B-cell-depleted T cells, or PBMCs. The dataset comprised deeply sampled blood TCRbeta repertoires from subjects exposed to, actively infected with, or recovered from COVID-19. The repertoires were released in a freely available public database meant as a resource for research on the immune response to SARS-CoV-2. Samples came from the ongoing ImmuneRACE study (first 160 participants) plus 1,254 subjects from 6 global collaborators. A de-identified subject ID, COVID-19 status, age in years and sex were almost always included in the sample metadata. Where available, HLA class I and class II types were taken from metadata supplied by the sample provider and were not determined by assay-based typing. The paper as a whole reports these results and caveats: How much clinical and demographic metadata was included differed by source and by participant, and the metadata was provided uncurated.

The collaborating institutions used their own protocols to collect whole blood in K2EDTA tubes. For TCRbeta analysis, collaborators shipped samples as frozen whole blood, isolated PBMCs, or DNA extracted from either of those sample types. Spanning cysteine to phenylalanine, the CDR3 consists of 15 amino acids. Kept here is only the CDR3 DNA, which spans 45 bases and is read in frame from base 1. Trimming at the junction amounts to 7 bases on V and 7 bases on J, and the germline ends lie 21 bases apart. Reading the germline V gene (reference sequence) gives CDR1 SGHNT and CDR2 YYREEE. The immunoSEQ Assay, a bias-controlled multiplex PCR, was used to amplify TCRbeta CDR3 regions from genomic DNA. The published analysis was carried out like this. The number of nucleated cells in each sample was estimated from the amplification of reference gene primers within the assay. To quantify the absolute abundance of each unique TCRbeta CDR3 rearrangement, sequence reads were collapsed and filtered. For each sample, productive Simpson clonality was calculated by taking the square root of Simpson's diversity index across productive rearrangements. TCRdb mirrors the immuneACCESS table, restricted to in-frame sequences. Some clones are absent from its copies; in checked studies, under half trace to an unresolved V gene, and the reason for the others is unknown. V and J calls and clone size follow that table, whereas D and trimming were derived from the DNA. The sample contains 55,000 to 80,000 clones, 75% to 90% of them found a single time. The ten largest clonotypes hold 8.9% of the sample.

A note on this clone: Its antigen target is currently unknown. No quality values exist for individual bases; no much larger clone is one base distant.

The V and J segments used are TRBV5-4 and TRBJ2-1, with a tentative D gene TRBD2 over 6 matching bases. The sample comprised peripheral blood. The receptor comes from a man older than 75 with acute or convalescent COVID-19. The DNA sequence reads TGTGCCAGCCTAGATCGAGGTAGCGGCAAGAATGAGCAGTTCTTC. Its coded protein is CASLDRGSGKNEQFF.